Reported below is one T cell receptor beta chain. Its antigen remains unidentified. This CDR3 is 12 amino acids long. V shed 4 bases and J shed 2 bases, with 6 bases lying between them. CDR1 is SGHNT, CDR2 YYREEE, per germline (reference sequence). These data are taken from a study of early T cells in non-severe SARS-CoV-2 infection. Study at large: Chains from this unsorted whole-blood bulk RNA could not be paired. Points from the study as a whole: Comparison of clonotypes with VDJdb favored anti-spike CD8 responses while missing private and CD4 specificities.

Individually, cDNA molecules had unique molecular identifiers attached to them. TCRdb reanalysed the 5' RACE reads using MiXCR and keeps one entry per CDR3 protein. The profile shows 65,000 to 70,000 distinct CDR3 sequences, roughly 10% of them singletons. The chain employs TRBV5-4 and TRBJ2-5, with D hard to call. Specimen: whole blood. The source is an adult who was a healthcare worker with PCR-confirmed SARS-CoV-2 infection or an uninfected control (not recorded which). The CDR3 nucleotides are TGTGCCAGCAGCACGTCACAAGAGACCCAGTACTTC. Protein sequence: CASSTSQETQYF.